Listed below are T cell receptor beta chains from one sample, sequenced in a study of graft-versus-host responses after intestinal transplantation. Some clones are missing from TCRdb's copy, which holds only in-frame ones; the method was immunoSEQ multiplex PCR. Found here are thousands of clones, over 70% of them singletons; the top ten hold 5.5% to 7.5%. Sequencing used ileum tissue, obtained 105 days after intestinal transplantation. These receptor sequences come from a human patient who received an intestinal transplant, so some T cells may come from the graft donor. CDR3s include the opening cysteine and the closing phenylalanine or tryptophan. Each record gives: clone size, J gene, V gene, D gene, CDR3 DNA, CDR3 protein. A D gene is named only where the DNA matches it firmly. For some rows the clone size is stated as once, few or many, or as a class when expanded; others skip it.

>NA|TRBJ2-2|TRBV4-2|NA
TGTGCCAGCAGCCAAGACTTAGACGGGGGGGAGCTGTTTTTT
CASSQDLDGGELFF
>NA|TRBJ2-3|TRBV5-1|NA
TGCGCCAGCAGCTTGTTATCCCGACTAGAGGTCCCGGATACGCAGTATTTT
CASSLLSRLEVPDTQYF
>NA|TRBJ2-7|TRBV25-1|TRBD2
TGTGCCAGCAGTGAGGCCCAGATGGGGGGGAGCGCCTACGAGCAGTACTTC
CASSEAQMGGSAYEQYF
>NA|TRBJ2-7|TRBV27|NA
TGTGCCAGCAGTTTGTCTTTCTCCTACGAGCAGTACTTC
CASSLSFSYEQYF
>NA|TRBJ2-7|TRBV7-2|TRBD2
TGTGCCAGCAGCTTAGGGCGGGGGGGTAGCTACGAGCAGTACTTC
CASSLGRGGSYEQYF
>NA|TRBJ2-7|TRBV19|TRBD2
TGTGCCAGTAGTCCCGCGGGGGAAGGCTACGAGCAGTACTTC
CASSPAGEGYEQYF
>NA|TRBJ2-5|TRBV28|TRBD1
TGTGCCAGCAGTATTTGGACAGGGGGGGTTGGGGAGACCCAGTACTTC
CASSIWTGGVGETQYF
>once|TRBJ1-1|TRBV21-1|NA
TGTGCCAGCAGCCCCCCGGGACACACTGAAGCTTTCTTT
CASSPPGHTEAFF
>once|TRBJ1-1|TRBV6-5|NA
TGTGCCAGCAGGACCCAGTGGGGGAGTGGTGAAGCTTTCTTT
CASRTQWGSGEAFF
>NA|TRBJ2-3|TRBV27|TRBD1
TGTGCCAGCAGTTCAGGGACAGGGTTTGGCACAGATACGCAGTATTTT
CASSSGTGFGTDTQYF
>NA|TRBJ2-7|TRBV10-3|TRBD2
TGTGCCATCAGTGGGACTAGCGGGAGCGAGCAGTACTTC
CAISGTSGSEQYF
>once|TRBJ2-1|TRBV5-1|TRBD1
TGCGCCAGCAGCTTTGCGGGCAGGGGGCCCCATGAGCAGTTCTTC
CASSFAGRGPHEQFF
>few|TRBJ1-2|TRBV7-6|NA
TGTGCCAGCAGCTTAAAAGGGAACTATGGCTACACCTTC
CASSLKGNYGYTF
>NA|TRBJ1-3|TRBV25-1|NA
TGTGCCAGCAGCGAACCGGGATCTGGAAACACCATATATTTT
CASSEPGSGNTIYF